This T cell receptor (beta chain) was sequenced for a study of OX40 agonist ivuxolimab in advanced cancers. At the level of the study: Patients were treated with intravenous ivuxolimab, dosed at 0.01 to 10 mg/kg and infused every 2 weeks.

This CDR3 region has 14 residues. V lost 4 bases and J lost 3, with 10 bases in between. Germline values: CDR1 MNHNS, CDR2 SASEGT. This table comes from immunoSEQ multiplex PCR, and its TCRdb copy is limited to in-frame clones, with some not included. The data hold 69,000 or so clones, with around 85% observed a single time. The J gene is TRBJ1-3, the V gene TRBV6-1; D remains ambiguous. Sample: CD4+ or CD8+ T cells sorted from blood, taken in a trial of the OX40 agonist ivuxolimab. The TCR was taken from an adult with an advanced solid tumor such as melanoma, head and neck, liver or kidney cancer. The CDR3 DNA sequence: TGTGCCAGCAGTGGGTGGGGAGGTGGAAACACCATATATTTT. Translated, it gives CASSGWGGGNTIYF.